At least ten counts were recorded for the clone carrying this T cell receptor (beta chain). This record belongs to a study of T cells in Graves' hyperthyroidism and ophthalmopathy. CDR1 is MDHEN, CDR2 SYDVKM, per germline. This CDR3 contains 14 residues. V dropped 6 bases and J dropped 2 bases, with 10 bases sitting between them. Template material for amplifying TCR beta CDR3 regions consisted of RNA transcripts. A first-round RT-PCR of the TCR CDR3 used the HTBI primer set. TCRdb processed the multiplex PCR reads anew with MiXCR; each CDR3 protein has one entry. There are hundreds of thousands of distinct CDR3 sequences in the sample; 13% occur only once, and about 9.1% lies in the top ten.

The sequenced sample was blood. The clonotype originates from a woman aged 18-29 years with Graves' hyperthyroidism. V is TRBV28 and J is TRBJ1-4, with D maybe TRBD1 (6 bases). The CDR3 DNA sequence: TGTGCCAGCAGCAGGACAGATACTAATGAAAAACTGTTTTTT. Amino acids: CASSRTDTNEKLFF.